In its sample, the clone carrying this TCR beta chain was seen once. The sample is drawn from a study of blood T cells in healthy people across ages. Next came a second PCR, run for 7 to 11 cycles, which used a sample-barcoded 5' primer along with a J-beta primer mix. All cDNA molecules were each tagged by a template-switch adaptor with 12 random nucleotides. TCRdb called the 5' RACE reads again in MiXCR, with one record for every CDR3 protein. The sample carries 1.4 million to 1.5 million distinct CDR3 sequences, 42% recorded once. This CDR3 is built from 14 residues. Germline V gene data show CDR1 as DFQATT and CDR2 as SNEGSKA (reference sequence). The germline V and J ends were trimmed by 3 bases and 0 bases, with 12 bases remaining between them.

What was sequenced was blood. V usage is TRBV20-1 and J usage is TRBJ2-7; D is uncertain. The TCR sequence derives from a woman aged 18 to 35 in good health. The CDR3 is CSASRSQSSYEQYF. CDR3 coding DNA: TGCAGTGCTAGTCGTTCTCAGAGCTCCTACGAGCAGTACTTC.